The present entry profiles one TCR beta chain with its context. V was clipped by 3 bases and J by 5 bases, with 16 bases between them. Germline CDR1 SQVTM, CDR2 ANQGSEA. The CDR3 spans 14 residues. This sample is part of a study of CD8 T cells in Susac syndrome. The authors reverse transcribed roughly 0.45 to 1 ug RNA with random hexamers. The immunoSEQ assay covered 54 Vbeta and 13 Jbeta segments for CDR3. TCRdb analysed the immunoSEQ multiplex PCR reads with MiXCR anew, one entry per CDR3 protein. Of 300,000 or so distinct CDR3 sequences detected, approximately 90% appear once; the ten largest clones hold roughly 0.059%. CD8+ and CD4+ T cells from blood underwent TCR beta sequencing, which was carried out in a high-throughput format. The multiple sclerosis controls were treatment-naive patients with relapsing-remitting disease that was stable or active.

This chain links TRBV29-1 with TRBJ1-2; D gene uncertain. Sequencing was done on a sample of CD4+ T cells from PBMCs. The sequence derives from a human donor with multiple sclerosis. The CDR3 reads CSVDLFPVGYGYTF. The DNA for the CDR3 is TGCAGCGTTGACCTCTTCCCCGTGGGATATGGCTACACCTTC. Supplemented by reference TRBV29-1 and TRBJ1-2, the full variable domain reads SAVISQKPSRDICQRGTSLTIQCQVDSQVTMMFWYRQQPGQSLTLIATANQGSEATYESGFVIDKFPISRPNLTFSTLTVSNMSPEDSSIYLCSVDLFPVGYGYTFGSGTRLTVV.